This T cell receptor beta chain originates from a study of T-cell reconstitution after alpha-beta-depleted transplantation in children. The CDR3 totals 14 residues. V lost 2 bases and J lost 3, with 9 bases in between. Germline values: CDR1 SGDLS, CDR2 YYNGEE. The sample holds many counts of this clonotype. Using unique molecular identifiers, the investigators prepared the TCRbeta library. TCRdb used MiXCR to reprocess the PCR reads, holding one entry per CDR3 protein. The sample includes about half a million distinct CDR3 sequences, around 13% seen only once; the top ten take around 5.6%. The chain carries TRBV9 and TRBJ2-1; maybe TRBD1 (6 bases). The starting material was PBMCs from the stem cell graft donor, obtained from the stem cell graft. The TCR comes from a human donor who donated a stem cell graft to a child with combined immunodeficiency. CDR3 nucleotides: TGTGCCAGCAGCGTGGGGACAAACTACAATGAGCAGTTCTTC. It is translated as CASSVGTNYNEQFF. Full variable domain (remainder filled in from reference TRBV9 and TRBJ2-1): DSGVTQTPKHLITATGQRVTLRCSPRSGDLSVYWYQQSLDQGLQFLIQYYNGEERAKGNILERFSAQQFPDLHSELNLSSLELGDSALYFCASSVGTNYNEQFFGPGTRLTVL.